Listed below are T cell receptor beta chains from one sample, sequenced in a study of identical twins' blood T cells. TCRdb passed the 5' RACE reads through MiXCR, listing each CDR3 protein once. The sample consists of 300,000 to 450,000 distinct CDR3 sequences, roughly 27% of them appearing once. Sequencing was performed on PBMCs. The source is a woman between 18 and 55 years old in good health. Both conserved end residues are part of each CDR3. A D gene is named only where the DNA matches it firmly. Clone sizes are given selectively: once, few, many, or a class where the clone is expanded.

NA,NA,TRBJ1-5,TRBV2,CASRTMGNQPQHF,TGTGCCAGCAGGACTATGGGCAATCAGCCCCAGCATTTT
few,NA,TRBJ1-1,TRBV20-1,CSARAQGPNTEAFF,TGCAGTGCTAGAGCACAGGGCCCGAACACTGAAGCTTTCTTT
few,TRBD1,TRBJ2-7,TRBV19,CASTGQNYEQYF,TGTGCCAGTACGGGACAGAACTACGAGCAGTACTTC
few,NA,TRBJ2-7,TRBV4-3,CASSRMFPDEQYF,TGCGCCAGCAGCCGGATGTTTCCGGACGAGCAGTACTTC
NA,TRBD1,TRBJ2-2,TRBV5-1,CASIGTGAGELFF,TGCGCCAGCATCGGGACAGGGGCCGGGGAGCTGTTTTTT
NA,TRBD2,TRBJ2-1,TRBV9,CASSVQLAGYNEQFF,TGTGCCAGCAGCGTACAGTTAGCGGGGTACAATGAGCAGTTCTTC
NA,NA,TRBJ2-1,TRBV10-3,CAISEAAGSYNEQFF,TGTGCCATCAGTGAGGCAGCAGGCTCCTACAATGAGCAGTTCTTC
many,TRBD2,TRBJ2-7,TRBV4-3,CASSQVPLGREGRGLYF,TGCGCCAGCAGCCAAGTCCCCTTAGGGCGGGAGGGCCGAGGGTTGTACTTC
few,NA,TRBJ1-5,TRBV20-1,CSARARNGDQPQHF,TGCAGTGCTAGGGCCCGTAACGGGGATCAGCCCCAGCATTTT
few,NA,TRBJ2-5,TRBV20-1,CSADLGGVETQYF,TGCAGTGCTGACCTCGGGGGTGTAGAGACCCAGTACTTC
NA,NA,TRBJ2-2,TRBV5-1,CASSLEPRNTGELFF,TGCGCCAGCAGCTTGGAACCAAGAAACACCGGGGAGCTGTTTTTT
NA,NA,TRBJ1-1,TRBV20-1,CSATATANTEAFF,TGCAGTGCTACCGCCACAGCGAACACTGAAGCTTTCTTT
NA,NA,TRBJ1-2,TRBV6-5,CASSTQGGFNYGYTF,TGTGCCAGCAGTACTCAGGGTGGCTTTAACTATGGCTACACCTTC
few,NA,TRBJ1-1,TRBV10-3,CAISRDGRVTEAFF,TGTGCCATCAGCCGAGACGGACGGGTCACTGAAGCTTTCTTT
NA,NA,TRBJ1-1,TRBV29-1,CSGKWNTEAFF,TGCAGCGGTAAATGGAACACTGAAGCTTTCTTT
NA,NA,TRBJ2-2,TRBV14,CASSHSDRNTGELFF,TGTGCCAGCAGCCATAGTGATCGGAACACCGGGGAGCTGTTTTTT
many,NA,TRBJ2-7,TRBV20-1,CSAYSGSTYEQYF,TGCAGTGCTTATTCCGGGTCGACCTACGAGCAGTACTTC
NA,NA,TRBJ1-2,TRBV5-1,CAGSLEGVPGYTF,TGCGCCGGCAGCTTGGAGGGGGTCCCCGGCTACACCTTC
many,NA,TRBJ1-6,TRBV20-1,CSARSGRTHNSPLHF,TGCAGTGCTAGATCTGGGCGAACTCATAATTCACCCCTCCACTTT
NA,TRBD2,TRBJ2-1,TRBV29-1,CSADSGVAEQFF,TGCAGCGCCGATAGCGGGGTGGCTGAGCAGTTCTTC
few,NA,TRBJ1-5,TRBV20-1,CSALDRDSNQPQHF,TGCAGTGCTCTTGACAGAGATAGCAATCAGCCCCAGCATTTT
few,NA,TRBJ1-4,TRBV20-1,CSAGGGSEKLFF,TGCAGTGCCGGTGGGGGGAGTGAAAAACTGTTTTTT
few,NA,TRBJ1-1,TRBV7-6,CASSLTRTDEAFF,TGTGCCAGCAGCTTGACCAGGACAGACGAAGCTTTCTTT
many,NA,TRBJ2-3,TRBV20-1,CSATPGTLSTDTQYF,TGCAGTGCTACTCCCGGGACTCTCAGCACAGATACGCAGTATTTT
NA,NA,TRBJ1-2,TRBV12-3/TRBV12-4,CASSLGPYATTNYGYTF,TGTGCCAGCAGTTTAGGGCCCTACGCGACCACTAACTATGGCTACACCTTC
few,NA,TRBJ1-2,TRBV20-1,CSAYGRAYGYTF,TGCAGTGCTTACGGCCGGGCCTATGGCTACACCTTC
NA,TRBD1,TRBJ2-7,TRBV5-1,CASSLDGTVSYEQYF,TGCGCCAGCAGCTTAGATGGGACAGTGTCCTACGAGCAGTACTTC
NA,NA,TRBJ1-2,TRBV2,CARRGQLETYGYTF,TGTGCCAGACGCGGGCAACTCGAGACCTATGGCTACACCTTC
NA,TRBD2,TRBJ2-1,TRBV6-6,CASSYYPGTSLKSLYNEQFF,TGTGCCAGCAGCTACTACCCTGGGACTAGCCTAAAGTCCCTCTACAATGAGCAGTTCTTC
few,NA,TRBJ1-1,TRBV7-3,CASSLVGAGVTEAFF,TGTGCCAGCAGCTTAGTCGGGGCAGGGGTTACTGAAGCTTTCTTT
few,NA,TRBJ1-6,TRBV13,CASKPDQGSPLHF,TGTGCCAGCAAACCGGACCAGGGATCACCCCTCCACTTT
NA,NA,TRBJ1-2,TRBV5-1,CASSSSHRVYGYTF,TGCGCCAGCAGCTCCTCTCACAGGGTGTATGGCTACACCTTC
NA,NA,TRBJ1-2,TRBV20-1,CSAQKDSGSYGYTF,TGCAGTGCTCAGAAGGACAGCGGATCCTATGGCTACACCTTC
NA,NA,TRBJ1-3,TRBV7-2,CASSPFSSGNTIYF,TGTGCCAGCAGCCCTTTTAGCTCTGGAAACACCATATATTTT
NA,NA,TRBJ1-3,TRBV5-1,CASSLGREFFRSGNTIYF,TGCGCCAGCAGCTTGGGGAGGGAGTTCTTTCGCTCTGGAAACACCATATATTTT
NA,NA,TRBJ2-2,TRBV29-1,CSVGGRLGYPGELFF,TGCAGCGTTGGAGGACGACTAGGGTATCCCGGGGAGCTGTTTTTT
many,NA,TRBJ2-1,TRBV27,CASSPSNEQFF,TGTGCCAGCAGTCCTTCGAATGAGCAGTTCTTC
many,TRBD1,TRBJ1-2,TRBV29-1,CSVEDPARTGKDYGYTF,TGCAGCGTTGAAGATCCAGCCCGGACAGGGAAGGACTATGGCTACACCTTC
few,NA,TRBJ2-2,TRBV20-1,CSAGRVVTGELFF,TGCAGTGCTGGGAGAGTAGTCACCGGGGAGCTGTTTTTT
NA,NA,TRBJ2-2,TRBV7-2,CAGSLDVNTGELFF,TGTGCCGGCAGCTTAGATGTGAACACCGGGGAGCTGTTTTTT
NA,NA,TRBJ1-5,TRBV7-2,CASSLGDVSNQPQHF,TGTGCCAGCAGCTTAGGGGACGTTAGCAATCAGCCCCAGCATTTT
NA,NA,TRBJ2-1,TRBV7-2,CARTQGNEQFF,TGTGCCAGGACCCAGGGGAATGAGCAGTTCTTC
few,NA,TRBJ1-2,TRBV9,CASSVDGTLGYTF,TGTGCCAGCAGCGTGGACGGTACCCTCGGCTACACCTTC
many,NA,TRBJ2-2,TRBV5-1,CASSLGVDGELFF,TGCGCCAGCAGCTTGGGTGTAGACGGGGAGCTGTTTTTT
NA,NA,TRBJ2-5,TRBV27,CASSPRRGETQYF,TGTGCCAGCAGTCCAAGACGGGGAGAGACCCAGTACTTC
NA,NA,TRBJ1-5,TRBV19,CASSIQRGSHQPQHF,TGTGCCAGTAGTATCCAGAGGGGGTCCCATCAGCCCCAGCATTTT
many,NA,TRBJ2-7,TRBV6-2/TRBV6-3,CASSIVNSYEQYF,TGTGCCAGCAGCATTGTCAACTCCTACGAGCAGTACTTC
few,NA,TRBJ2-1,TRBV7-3,CASSLLGADYNEQFF,TGTGCCAGCAGCTTATTGGGGGCAGACTACAATGAGCAGTTCTTC
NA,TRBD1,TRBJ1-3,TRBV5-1,CASSPATGFGNTIYF,TGCGCCAGCAGCCCGGCGACAGGGTTCGGAAACACCATATATTTT
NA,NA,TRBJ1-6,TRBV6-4,CASSADPNSPLHF,TGTGCCAGCAGTGCCGACCCCAATTCACCCCTCCACTTT
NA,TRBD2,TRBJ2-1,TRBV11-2,CASSVRTSGVSSYNEQFF,TGTGCCAGCAGCGTAAGGACTAGCGGGGTAAGCTCCTACAATGAGCAGTTCTTC